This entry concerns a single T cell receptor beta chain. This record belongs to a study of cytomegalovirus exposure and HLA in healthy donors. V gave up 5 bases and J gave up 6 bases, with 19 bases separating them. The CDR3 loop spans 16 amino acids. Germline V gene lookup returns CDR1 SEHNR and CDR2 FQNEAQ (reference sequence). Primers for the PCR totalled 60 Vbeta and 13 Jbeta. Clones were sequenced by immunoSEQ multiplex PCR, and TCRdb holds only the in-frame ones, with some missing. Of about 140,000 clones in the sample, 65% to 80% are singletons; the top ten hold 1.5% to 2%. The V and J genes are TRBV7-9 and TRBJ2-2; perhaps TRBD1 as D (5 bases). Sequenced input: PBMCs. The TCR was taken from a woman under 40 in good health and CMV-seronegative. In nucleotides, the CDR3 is TGTGCCAGCAGCCTCCCCCGCCAGGGATACGCCGGGGAGCTGTTTTTT. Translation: CASSLPRQGYAGELFF. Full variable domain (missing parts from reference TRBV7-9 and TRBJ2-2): DTGVSQNPRHKITKRGQNVTFRCDPISEHNRLYWYRQTLGQGPEFLTYFQNEAQLEKSRLLSDRFSAERPKGSFSTLEIQRTEQGDSAMYLCASSLPRQGYAGELFFGEGSRLTVL.